This T cell receptor beta chain emerged from a study of blood T cell repertoires in COVID-19. Whole-study context: The cDNA or gDNA used as material had been derived from T cells, B-cell-depleted T cells, or PBMCs.

The CDR3 sequence is 12 residues long. Trimming pared 2 bases from V and 5 bases from J, leaving 7 bases between. Germline V lookup: CDR1 MNHNS, CDR2 SASEGT. The repertoire was sequenced with immunoSEQ multiplex PCR; TCRdb's copy has only in-frame clones and lacks some. The sample has hundreds of thousands of clones, more than 80% seen once; the top ten hold about 1%. Residents of 24 US areas, aged about 18 to 89 years, made up the participants. Donors in Cohort 3 who had recovered were those with two negative PCRs, healthcare professional clearance, or resolution of their symptoms. The J gene is TRBJ2-7, the V gene TRBV6-1; D may be TRBD2 (5 bases). Input material: PBMCs or T cells enriched from blood (not recorded which). The source of this sequence is a man younger than 35 who had recovered from COVID-19. This chain's CDR3 is CASSEIGDEQYF. The CDR3 DNA is TGTGCCAGCAGTGAAATCGGGGACGAGCAGTACTTC.